This TCR beta chain emerged from a study of blood T cell repertoires in COVID-19. Study as a whole: Samples taken during acute and convalescent COVID-19 were collected in the United States, Italy and Spain.

There are 15 residues in the CDR3. In germline, CDR1 is SGHNT, CDR2 YYREEE (reference sequence). The J segment lost 0 bases and the V segment lost 4 bases, leaving 4 bases of the junction unmatched. TCRdb keeps only in-frame clones here, not all; method: immunoSEQ multiplex PCR. Among hundreds of thousands of clones listed, about 89% were seen once. Input material: peripheral blood. The V call is TRBV5-4, the J call TRBJ2-3; 8 positions match TRBD2. This sequence originates from a woman under 40 with acute or convalescent COVID-19. In nucleotides, the CDR3 is TGTGCCAGCAGCGCGGGGGGAGGTAGCACAGATACGCAGTATTTT. This gives the protein CASSAGGGSTDTQYF.